The T cell receptor beta chain under discussion was sequenced for a study of cytomegalovirus exposure and HLA in healthy donors. The study's findings and limits: According to reports, the classifier identified cytomegalovirus status with high specificity and sensitivity. In a later analysis, HLA-associated TCR beta chains were more clonally expanded than equally common others.

About this clone: What it recognizes is unknown.

These donors, healthy bone marrow donors, were studied. The PCR contained 60 Vbeta and 13 Jbeta primers. The protocol was immunoSEQ multiplex PCR, while the TCRdb copy is restricted to in-frame clones and leaves out a portion. Of over 150,000 clones listed, roughly 80% are singletons. V dropped 4 bases and J dropped 3 bases, with 4 bases sitting between them. Germline CDR1 reads SNHLY; CDR2 reads FYNNEI. CDR3 length equals 12 residues. The TCR sequence derives from a woman between 18 and 29 years old in good health and CMV-seronegative. The chain links TRBV2 to TRBJ1-5, with D hard to call. The material sequenced was PBMCs. As DNA, the CDR3 is TGTGCCAGCAGTGTCCACAATCAGCCCCAGCATTTT. Its protein product is CASSVHNQPQHF. The full variable domain, completed using reference TRBV2 and TRBJ1-5, is EPEVTQTPSHQVTQMGQEVILRCVPISNHLYFYWYRQILGQKVEFLVSFYNNEISEKSEIFDDQFSVERPDGSNFTLKIRSTKLEDSAMYFCASSVHNQPQHFGDGTRLSIL.